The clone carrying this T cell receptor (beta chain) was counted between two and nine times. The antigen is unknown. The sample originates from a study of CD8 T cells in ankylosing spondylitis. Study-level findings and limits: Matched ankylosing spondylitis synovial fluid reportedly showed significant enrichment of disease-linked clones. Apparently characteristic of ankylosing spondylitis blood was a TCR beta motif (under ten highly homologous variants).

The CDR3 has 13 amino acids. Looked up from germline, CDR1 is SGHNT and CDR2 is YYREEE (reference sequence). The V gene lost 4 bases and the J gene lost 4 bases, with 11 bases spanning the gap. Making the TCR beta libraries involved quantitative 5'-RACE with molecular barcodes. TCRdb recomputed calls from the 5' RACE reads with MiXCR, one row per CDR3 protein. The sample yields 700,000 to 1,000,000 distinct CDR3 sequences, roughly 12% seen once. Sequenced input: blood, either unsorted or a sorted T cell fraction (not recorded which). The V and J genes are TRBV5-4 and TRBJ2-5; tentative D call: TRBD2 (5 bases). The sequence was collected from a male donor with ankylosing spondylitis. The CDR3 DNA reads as TGTGCCAGCAGCATACTAGACGGAGAGACCCAGTACTTC. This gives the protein CASSILDGETQYF. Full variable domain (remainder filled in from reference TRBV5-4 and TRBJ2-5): ETGVTQSPTHLIKTRGQQVTLRCSSQSGHNTVSWYQQALGQGPQFIFQYYREEENGRGNFPPRFSGLQFPNYSSELNVNALELDDSALYLCASSILDGETQYFGPGTRLLVL.